This T cell receptor (beta chain) is from a study of blood T cell repertoires in COVID-19. Using immunoSEQ multiplex PCR, the repertoire was profiled, and TCRdb retains in-frame clones only, with some absent. In the table there are about 370,000 clones, 85% to 90% of which are singletons. Sequencing used PBMCs or T cells enriched from blood (not recorded which). The TCR was taken from a man between 18 and 29 years old who had recovered from COVID-19.

The CDR3 coding sequence is TGTGCCAGCAGCCTCCCCGCCGGCTATGGCTACACCTTC. Translated, it gives CASSLPAGYGYTF. This chain links TRBV6-2 or TRBV6-3 with TRBJ1-2, with D unresolved. V was cut by 6 bases and J by 4 bases, with 12 bases left in between. This CDR3 comprises 13 residues. CDR1 and CDR2 from the germline V gene are MNHEY and SVGEGT.